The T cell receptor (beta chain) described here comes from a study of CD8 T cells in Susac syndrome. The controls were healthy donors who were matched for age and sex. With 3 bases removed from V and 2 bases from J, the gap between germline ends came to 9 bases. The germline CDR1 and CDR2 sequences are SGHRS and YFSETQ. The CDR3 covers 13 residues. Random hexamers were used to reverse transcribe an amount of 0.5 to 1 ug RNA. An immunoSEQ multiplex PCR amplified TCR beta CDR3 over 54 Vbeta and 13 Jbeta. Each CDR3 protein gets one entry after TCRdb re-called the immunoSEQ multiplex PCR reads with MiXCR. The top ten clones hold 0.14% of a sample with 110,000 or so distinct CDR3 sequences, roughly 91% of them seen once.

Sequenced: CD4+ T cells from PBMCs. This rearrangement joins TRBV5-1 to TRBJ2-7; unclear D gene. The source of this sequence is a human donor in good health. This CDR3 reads CASSWAATYEQYF. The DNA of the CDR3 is TGCGCCAGCAGCTGGGCAGCTACCTACGAGCAGTACTTC.